The clone carrying this T cell receptor (beta chain) was detected once. The antigen is unknown. Germline lookup yields CDR1 ENHRY and CDR2 SYGVKD. The CDR3 length is 13 residues. V lost 6 bases and J 7 bases, leaving 16 bases between the germline ends. The data stem from a study of intratumoral heterogeneity in liver cancer. Findings and caveats of the study: Between tumor regions of either patient, overall clonality differed insignificantly. The authors noted under-sampled tumor-infiltrating lymphocyte representation as a limitation. TCR sequencing reportedly confirmed RNA-seq estimates of regional differences in tumor-infiltrating lymphocyte burden.

TCRdb's copy holds only in-frame clones and misses some; the assay was immunoSEQ multiplex PCR. The data contain 5,000 to 7,500 clones, 71% of them singletons. Multiple geographically separated regions of the hepatocellular carcinoma nodule were sampled separately. This rearrangement joins TRBV10-3 to TRBJ2-7, with D possibly being TRBD2 (6 bases). Here the sequenced sample was tumor tissue, taken before any cancer treatment. The origin of this receptor is a woman aged 70-85 years with hepatocellular carcinoma. DNA for the CDR3: TGTGCCATCAGCGGGACTCCCGAGGGGGAGCAGTACTTC. This translates into CAISGTPEGEQYF.